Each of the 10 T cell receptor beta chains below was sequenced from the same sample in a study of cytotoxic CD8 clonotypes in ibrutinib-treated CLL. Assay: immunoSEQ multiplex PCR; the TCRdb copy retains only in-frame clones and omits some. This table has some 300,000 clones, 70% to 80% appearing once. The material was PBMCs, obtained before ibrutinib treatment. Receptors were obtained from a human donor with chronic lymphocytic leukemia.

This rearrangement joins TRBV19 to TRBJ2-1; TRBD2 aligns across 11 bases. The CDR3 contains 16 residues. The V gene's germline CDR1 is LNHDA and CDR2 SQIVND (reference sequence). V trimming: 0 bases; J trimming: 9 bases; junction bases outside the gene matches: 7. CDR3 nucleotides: TGTGCCAGTAGTATAGATAGGGCTAGCGGGAGGAGTGAGCAGTTCTTC. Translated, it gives CASSIDRASGRSEQFF.

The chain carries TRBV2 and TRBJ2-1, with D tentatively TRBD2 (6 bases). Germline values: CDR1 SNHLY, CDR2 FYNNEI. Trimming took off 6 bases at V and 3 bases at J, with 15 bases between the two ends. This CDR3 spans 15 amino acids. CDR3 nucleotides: TGTGCCAGCAGCCCTTACGGGGGAAGCTACAATGAGCAGTTCTTC. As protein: CASSPYGGSYNEQFF.

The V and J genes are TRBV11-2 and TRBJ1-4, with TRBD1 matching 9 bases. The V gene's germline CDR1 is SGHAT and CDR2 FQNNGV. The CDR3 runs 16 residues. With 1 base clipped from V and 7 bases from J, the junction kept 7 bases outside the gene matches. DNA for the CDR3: TGTGCCAGCAGCTTAGGGGAACAGGGGGCAGGTGAAAAACTGTTTTTT. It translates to CASSLGEQGAGEKLFF.

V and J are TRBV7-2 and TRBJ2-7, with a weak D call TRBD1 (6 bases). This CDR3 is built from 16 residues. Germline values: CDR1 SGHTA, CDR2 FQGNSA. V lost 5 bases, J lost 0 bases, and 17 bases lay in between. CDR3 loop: CASSMDRALSSYEQYF. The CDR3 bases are TGTGCCAGCAGCATGGACAGAGCGCTGAGCTCCTACGAGCAGTACTTC. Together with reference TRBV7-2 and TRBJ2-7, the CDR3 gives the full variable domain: GAGVSQSPSNKVTEKGKDVELRCDPISGHTALYWYRQSLGQGLEFLIYFQGNSAPDKSGLPSDRFSAERTGGSVSTLTIQRTQQEDSAVYLCASSMDRALSSYEQYFGPGTRLTVT.

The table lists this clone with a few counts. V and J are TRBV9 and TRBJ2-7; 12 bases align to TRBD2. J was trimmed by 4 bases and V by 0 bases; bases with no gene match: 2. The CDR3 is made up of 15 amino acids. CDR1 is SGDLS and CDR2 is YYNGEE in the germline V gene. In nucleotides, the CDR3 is TGTGCCAGCAGCGTAGAGGGGACTAGCGGGTACGAGCAGTACTTC. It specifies CASSVEGTSGYEQYF.

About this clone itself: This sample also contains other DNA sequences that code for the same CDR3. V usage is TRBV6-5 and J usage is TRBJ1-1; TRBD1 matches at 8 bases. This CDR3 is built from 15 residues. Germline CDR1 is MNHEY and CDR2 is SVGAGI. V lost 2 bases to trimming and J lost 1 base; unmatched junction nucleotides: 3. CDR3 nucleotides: TGTGCCAGCAGTTACGCAGGACAGGGGAACACTGAAGCTTTCTTT. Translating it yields CASSYAGQGNTEAFF.

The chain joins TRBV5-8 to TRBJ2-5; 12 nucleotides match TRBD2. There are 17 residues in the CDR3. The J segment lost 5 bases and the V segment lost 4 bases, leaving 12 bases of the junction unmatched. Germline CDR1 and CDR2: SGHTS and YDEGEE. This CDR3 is CASSLGASGRAMETQYF. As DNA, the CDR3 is TGTGCCAGCAGCCTGGGGGCTAGCGGGAGGGCAATGGAGACCCAGTACTTC.

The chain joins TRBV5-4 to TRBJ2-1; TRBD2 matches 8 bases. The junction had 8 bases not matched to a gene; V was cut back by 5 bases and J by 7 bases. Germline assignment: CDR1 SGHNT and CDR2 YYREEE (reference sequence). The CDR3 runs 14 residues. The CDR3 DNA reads TGTGCCAGCAGGGGGGGGAGCGGGAGTAATGAGCAGTTCTTC. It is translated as CASRGGSGSNEQFF.

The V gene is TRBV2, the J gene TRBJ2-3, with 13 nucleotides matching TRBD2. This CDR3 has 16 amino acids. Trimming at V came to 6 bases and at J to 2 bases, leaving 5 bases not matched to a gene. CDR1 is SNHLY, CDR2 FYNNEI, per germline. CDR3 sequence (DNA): TGTGCCAGCAGGGGGACTAGCGGGAAATTCACAGATACGCAGTATTTT. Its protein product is CASRGTSGKFTDTQYF.

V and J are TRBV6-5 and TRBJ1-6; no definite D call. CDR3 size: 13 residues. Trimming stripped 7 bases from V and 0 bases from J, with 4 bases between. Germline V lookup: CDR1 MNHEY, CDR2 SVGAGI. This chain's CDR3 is CASTSSYNSPLHF. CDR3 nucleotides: TGTGCCAGCACGAGCTCCTATAATTCACCCCTCCACTTT.